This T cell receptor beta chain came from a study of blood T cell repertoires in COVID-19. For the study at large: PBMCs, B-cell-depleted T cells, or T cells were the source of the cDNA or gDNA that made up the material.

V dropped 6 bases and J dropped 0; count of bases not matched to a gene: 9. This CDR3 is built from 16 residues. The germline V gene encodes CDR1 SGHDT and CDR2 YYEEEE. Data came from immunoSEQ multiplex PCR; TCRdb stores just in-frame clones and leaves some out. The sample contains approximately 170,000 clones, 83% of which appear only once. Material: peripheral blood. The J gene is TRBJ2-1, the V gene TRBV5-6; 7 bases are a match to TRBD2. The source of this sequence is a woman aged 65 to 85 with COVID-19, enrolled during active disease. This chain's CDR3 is CASTPWRESSYNEQFF. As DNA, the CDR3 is TGTGCCAGCACGCCTTGGCGGGAGAGCTCCTACAATGAGCAGTTCTTC.